The T cell receptor (beta chain) under discussion was sequenced for a study of T cells in Graves' hyperthyroidism and ophthalmopathy. TCR beta CDR3 sequences were amplified from RNA transcripts. The HTBI primer set was used in a first-round RT-PCR of the TCR CDR3. TCRdb redid the calling of the multiplex PCR reads with MiXCR, one entry per CDR3 protein. The sample yields some 620,000 distinct CDR3 sequences, 15% to 20% seen once. This clonotype was obtained from a woman younger than 45 with Graves' hyperthyroidism. Sequencing was performed on blood.

The CDR3 is CASSEPLAGGRGDTQYF. The CDR3 DNA reads TGTGCCAGCAGTGAACCCCTAGCGGGAGGGCGGGGAGATACGCAGTATTTT. The chain combines TRBV6-1 with TRBJ2-3; 12 nucleotides match TRBD2. The CDR3 is 17 amino acids. V was pared by 2 bases and J by 5 bases, with 8 bases of the junction left unmatched. Looked up from germline, CDR1 is MNHNS and CDR2 is SASEGT.